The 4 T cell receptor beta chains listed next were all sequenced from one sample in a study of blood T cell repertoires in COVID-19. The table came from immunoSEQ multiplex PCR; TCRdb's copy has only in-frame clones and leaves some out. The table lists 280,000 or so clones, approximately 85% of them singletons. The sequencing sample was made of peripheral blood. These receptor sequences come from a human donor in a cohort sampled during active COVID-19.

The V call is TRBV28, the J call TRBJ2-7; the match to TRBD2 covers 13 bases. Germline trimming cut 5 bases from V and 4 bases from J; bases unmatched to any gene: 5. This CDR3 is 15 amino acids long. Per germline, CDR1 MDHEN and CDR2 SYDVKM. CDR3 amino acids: CASSVTSGRGYEQYF. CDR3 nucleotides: TGTGCCAGCAGTGTTACTAGCGGGAGGGGATACGAGCAGTACTTC. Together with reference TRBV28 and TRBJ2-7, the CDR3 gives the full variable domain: DVKVTQSSRYLVKRTGEKVFLECVQDMDHENMFWYRQDPGLGLRLIYFSYDVKMKEKGDIPEGYSVSREKKERFSLILESASTNQTSMYLCASSVTSGRGYEQYFGPGTRLTVT.

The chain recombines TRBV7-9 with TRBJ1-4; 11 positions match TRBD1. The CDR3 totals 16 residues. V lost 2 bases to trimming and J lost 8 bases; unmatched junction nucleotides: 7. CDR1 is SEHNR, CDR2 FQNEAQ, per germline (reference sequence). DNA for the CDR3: TGTGCCAGCAGCTTAACCCCGGGACAGGGGGGAGAAAAACTGTTTTTT. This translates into CASSLTPGQGGEKLFF.

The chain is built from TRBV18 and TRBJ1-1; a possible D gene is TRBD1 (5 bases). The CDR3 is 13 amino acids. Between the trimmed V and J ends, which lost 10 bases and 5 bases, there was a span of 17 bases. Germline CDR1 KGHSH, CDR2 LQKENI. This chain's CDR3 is CATWQGVGTEAFF. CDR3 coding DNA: TGTGCCACCTGGCAGGGCGTCGGAACTGAAGCTTTCTTT.

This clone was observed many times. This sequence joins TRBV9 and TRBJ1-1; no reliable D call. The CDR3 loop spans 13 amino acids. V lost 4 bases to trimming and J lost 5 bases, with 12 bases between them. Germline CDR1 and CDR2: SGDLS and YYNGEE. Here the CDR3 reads CASSLTGGTEAFF. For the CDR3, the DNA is TGTGCCAGCAGCTTAACTGGAGGGACTGAAGCTTTCTTT.